The clone carrying this TCR beta chain appeared once. Its antigen is currently unknown. Some clones are missing from TCRdb's copy, which holds only in-frame ones; the method was immunoSEQ multiplex PCR. The sample lists about 380,000 clones; about 96% were seen once. These data are taken from a study of shared clonotypes between healthy human individuals. Study-wide context: Every donor yielded three CD4 naive, three CD4 memory, two CD8 naive and one CD8 memory plate.

Germline V gene sequence: CDR1 MNHEY, CDR2 SVGAGI. The CDR3 runs 15 residues. V gave up 0 bases and J gave up 8 bases; unmatched junction bases: 7. Study-wide findings and caveats: Investigators collected only blood, and repertoires in tissues likely differ. Since donors were few, the genetic and exposure-history diversity represented was limited.

V and J are TRBV6-5 and TRBJ2-1, with 7 positions matching TRBD2. Sequencing used memory CD8+ T cells sorted from blood. Subset given: CD45RO+ cells pooled with CCR7-negative TemRA cells. This clonotype originated in a man aged 25-40 years in good health. CDR3 in amino acids: CASSYSPGGEDEQFF. The CDR3 DNA is TGTGCCAGCAGTTACTCACCGGGAGGCGAGGATGAGCAGTTCTTC.